The present T cell receptor beta chain was sequenced within a study of beta chain features in type 1 diabetes. The study, taken as a whole, reports: Patients with Type 1 diabetes showed moderately but significantly shorter TCRB CDR3s in all four CD4+ subsets.

This clone has just a few counts. What it binds is not known. Sequencing targeted expressed TCRB transcripts, as all isolated RNA had been reverse transcribed. Produced via immunoSEQ multiplex PCR; TCRdb's table is partial and in-frame only. The repertoire includes just under 150,000 clones, about 13% of them detected once, and approximately 1.3% sits in the top ten. With 3 bases removed from V and 1 base from J, the gap between germline ends came to 6 bases. Germline CDR1 is SGHAT and CDR2 is FQNNGV. This CDR3 has 13 residues. Sorted populations were all over 95% pure. This chain connects TRBV11-2 to TRBJ1-1; TRBD1 is a possible D gene (5 bases). The sample taken for sequencing was central memory CD4+ T cells from blood. This TCR was sampled from a man aged 18 to 35 with type 1 diabetes. The DNA of the CDR3 is TGTGCCAGCAGCTTGACAGAGAACACTGAAGCTTTCTTT. It specifies CASSLTENTEAFF. Looking up the rest from reference TRBV11-2 and TRBJ1-1 gives the full variable domain: EAGVAQSPRYKIIEKRQSVAFWCNPISGHATLYWYQQILGQGPKLLIQFQNNGVVDDSQLPKDRFSAERLKGVDSTLKIQPAKLEDSAVYLCASSLTENTEAFFGQGTRLTVV.